The 11 T cell receptor beta chains below all came from one sample that was sequenced in a study of blood T cell repertoires in COVID-19. The data were produced by immunoSEQ multiplex PCR, yet TCRdb's version contains in-frame clones alone and is incomplete. The table includes about 45,000 clones, roughly 90% detected once. The specimen was peripheral blood. The receptors here all came from a woman at least 80 years old with active COVID-19.

The genes are TRBV9 and TRBJ1-2, with a possible D match to TRBD1 (5 bases). Germline V CDR1 and CDR2: SGDLS, YYNGEE. The CDR3 spans 13 residues. Trimming took off 0 bases at V and 4 bases at J, with 7 bases between the two ends. The DNA of the CDR3 is TGTGCCAGCAGCGTAGGGAGGGGCTATGGCTACACCTTC. It translates to CASSVGRGYGYTF. The full variable domain, rest sourced from reference TRBV9 and TRBJ1-2, is DSGVTQTPKHLITATGQRVTLRCSPRSGDLSVYWYQQSLDQGLQFLIQYYNGEERAKGNILERFSAQQFPDLHSELNLSSLELGDSALYFCASSVGRGYGYTFGSGTRLTVV.

The V and J genes are TRBV2 and TRBJ1-1, with a tentative D call TRBD1 (5 bases). The CDR3 length is 15 residues. Trimming stripped 2 bases from V and 10 bases from J, with 20 bases between. Germline V CDR1 and CDR2: SNHLY, FYNNEI. CDR3 sequence (DNA): TGTGCCAGCAGTGAAAACCCACGTTCTGGTCAGGGAGCTTTCTTT. It codes for CASSENPRSGQGAFF.

The rearrangement links TRBV5-4 to TRBJ2-1; no definite D call. The V gene lost 0 bases and the J gene lost 0 bases, with 10 bases spanning the gap. The CDR3 is 16 amino acids. Germline CDR1 SGHNT, CDR2 YYREEE (reference sequence). The CDR3 nucleotides read TGTGCCAGCAGCTTGGGGCCGATCAGCTCCTACAATGAGCAGTTCTTC. This encodes CASSLGPISSYNEQFF. The full variable domain, in which reference TRBV5-4 and TRBJ2-1 provide the parts outside the CDR3, is ETGVTQSPTHLIKTRGQQVTLRCSSQSGHNTVSWYQQALGQGPQFIFQYYREEENGRGNFPPRFSGLQFPNYSSELNVNALELDDSALYLCASSLGPISSYNEQFFGPGTRLTVL.

CDR3 region: CASSELVTSTDTQYF. The CDR3 region has the DNA TGTGCCAGCAGTGAATTGGTCACTAGCACAGATACGCAGTATTTT. This chain uses TRBV6-1 with TRBJ2-3; D remains unclear. CDR1 MNHNS and CDR2 SASEGT come from the germline V gene. Trimming shortened V by 2 bases and J by 0 bases, and 9 bases separated the two germline ends. The CDR3 spans 15 residues.

V and J are TRBV28 and TRBJ1-4; D call uncertain. Trimming removed 6 bases at V and 4 bases at J, with 9 bases between. CDR3 length: 13 amino acids. Germline values: CDR1 MDHEN, CDR2 SYDVKM. CDR3 loop: CASRSGFNEKLFF. CDR3 bases: TGTGCCAGCAGGTCGGGGTTTAATGAAAAACTGTTTTTT.

V gene TRBV5-1 combines with J gene TRBJ2-5; D call uncertain. Trimming cost V 0 bases and J 3 bases, with 3 bases left between them. The CDR3 extends over 12 amino acids. Germline-derived CDR1 and CDR2 are SGHRS and YFSETQ. This chain's CDR3 is CASSLAEETQYF. DNA of the CDR3: TGCGCCAGCAGCTTGGCCGAAGAGACCCAGTACTTC.

The chain has TRBV6-2 or TRBV6-3 and TRBJ1-2; D is perhaps TRBD1 (6 bases). V lost 5 bases and J 5 bases, leaving 21 bases between the germline ends. The CDR3 is 16 amino acids. CDR1 and CDR2 (germline): MNHEY, SVGEGT. CDR3 in DNA: TGTGCCAGCAGTCAAGGGGGACCGGATCGGGGATATGGCTACACCTTC. Translating gives CASSQGGPDRGYGYTF.

This clone was observed a handful of times. The rearrangement uses TRBV2 and TRBJ1-2; 8 nucleotides line up with TRBD1. The germline CDR1 and CDR2 sequences are SNHLY and FYNNEI. V shed 3 bases and J 5 bases; nucleotides not matched to a gene: 5. CDR3 length: 14 residues. CDR3 sequence (DNA): TGTGCCAGCAGTGACCGGGACAGGCATTATGGCTACACCTTC. It yields the protein CASSDRDRHYGYTF.

This clone was detected only a few times. The rearrangement uses TRBV4-3 and TRBJ2-3, with 15 bases identical to TRBD2. The J segment lost 7 bases and the V segment lost 0 bases, leaving 11 bases of the junction unmatched. The CDR3 is made up of 19 amino acids. Germline loops: CDR1 LGHNA, CDR2 YSLEER. The CDR3 reads CASSQEAPAGLAGGHTQYF. As DNA, the CDR3 is TGCGCCAGCAGCCAAGAGGCCCCCGCCGGACTAGCGGGGGGGCATACGCAGTATTTT.

This clone was picked up a small number of times. The rearrangement links TRBV30 to TRBJ1-2; 7 bases agree with TRBD1. V lost 5 bases to trimming and J lost 2 bases; unmatched junction nucleotides: 5. Germline V lookup: CDR1 GTSNPN, CDR2 SVGIG (reference sequence). The CDR3 length is 13 residues. The DNA of the CDR3 is TGTGCCTGGTCCGGGACAGAAAACTATGGCTACACCTTC. Protein product: CAWSGTENYGYTF.

V and J are TRBV7-9 and TRBJ2-7; possible D gene TRBD2, 5 bases. CDR1 SEHNR and CDR2 FQNEAQ come from the germline V gene (reference sequence). The CDR3 covers 13 residues. Trimming took off 0 bases at V and 4 bases at J, with 7 bases between the two ends. The CDR3 sequence: CASSLATGYEQYF. The CDR3 DNA is TGTGCCAGCAGCTTAGCGACGGGATACGAGCAGTACTTC.